These 20 T cell receptor beta chains share one sample of origin, sequenced in a study of blood T cell repertoires in COVID-19. TCRdb's table, derived via immunoSEQ multiplex PCR, lists solely in-frame clones and lacks some. The table includes nearly 50,000 clones, about 82% detected once. The sample comprised peripheral blood. The receptors derive from a woman aged 55-70 years with acute or convalescent COVID-19.

Only one count was recorded for this clone. V is TRBV18 and J is TRBJ2-3; 7 nucleotides agree with TRBD1. The CDR3 is 14 amino acids. V was clipped by 4 bases and J by 1 base; unmatched bases: 2. Germline V gene sequence: CDR1 KGHSH, CDR2 LQKENI. The DNA of the CDR3 is TGTGCCAGCTCACAGGGGGCAGGCACAGATACGCAGTATTTT. Encoded protein: CASSQGAGTDTQYF.

This clone showed up just once. The chain carries TRBV30 and TRBJ1-2; maybe TRBD1 (6 bases). Trimming removed 1 base from V and 2 bases from J, with 14 bases in between. Germline V CDR1 and CDR2: GTSNPN, SVGIG (reference sequence). The CDR3 sequence is 15 residues long. CDR3 amino acids: CAWSDAGARNYGYTF. DNA for the CDR3: TGTGCCTGGAGTGACGCGGGGGCTCGGAACTATGGCTACACCTTC.

The J gene is TRBJ1-4, the V gene TRBV7-9; TRBD1 might be the D (6 bases). In germline, CDR1 is SEHNR, CDR2 FQNEAQ (reference sequence). Deletions cut 0 bases from V and 8 bases from J, with 10 bases between. The CDR3 runs 14 residues. Here the CDR3 DNA reads TGTGCCAGCAGCTTAGCAGGGGGTGGCGAAAAACTGTTTTTT. It yields the protein CASSLAGGGEKLFF.

This chain links TRBV15 with TRBJ1-1; 7 bases are a match to TRBD1. V gave up 4 bases and J gave up 5 bases; unmatched junction bases: 7. The CDR3 is 14 residues long. Germline V gene sequence: CDR1 LNHNV, CDR2 YYDKDF (reference sequence). This chain's CDR3 is CATSIDRVRTEAFF. The CDR3 region has the DNA TGTGCCACCAGCATTGACAGGGTAAGGACTGAAGCTTTCTTT.

This chain connects TRBV29-1 to TRBJ1-6, with 8 bases that match TRBD1. The CDR3 is 14 residues long. With V trimmed by 4 bases and J by 8 bases, 7 bases remained unmatched. Germline assignment: CDR1 SQVTM and CDR2 ANQGSEA. The CDR3 sequence: CSVAYGTGDSPLHF. CDR3 nucleotides: TGCAGCGTTGCGTACGGGACAGGAGATTCACCCCTCCACTTT.

This clone was found a few times. The genes are TRBV2 and TRBJ1-1, with no clear D. V was clipped by 9 bases and J by 1 base, with 18 bases between them. In germline, CDR1 is SNHLY, CDR2 FYNNEI. The CDR3 consists of 15 residues. The CDR3 reads CASRFGLLGNTEAFF. CDR3 nucleotides: TGTGCCAGTAGGTTTGGACTTTTGGGGAACACTGAAGCTTTCTTT.

The gene calls are TRBV5-1 and TRBJ2-6, with 7 bases matching TRBD1. V lost 4 bases to trimming and J lost 3 bases; unmatched junction nucleotides: 13. The CDR3 runs to 18 residues. Germline V CDR1 and CDR2: SGHRS, YFSETQ. CDR3 coding DNA: TGCGCCAGCAGCGATGCAAGACAGGGCGGTATTGGGGCCAACGTCCTGACTTTC. Its protein is CASSDARQGGIGANVLTF.

CDR3: CASSVGTKQYF. The CDR3 DNA reads as TGTGCCAGCAGCGTAGGGACTAAGCAGTACTTC. This sequence joins TRBV9 and TRBJ2-7; D is possibly TRBD2 (6 bases). Between the trimmed V and J ends, which lost 0 bases and 8 bases, there was a span of 6 bases. Germline CDR1 SGDLS, CDR2 YYNGEE. The CDR3 covers 11 residues.

V is TRBV6-5 and J is TRBJ2-7; D perhaps matches TRBD1 (5 bases). Looked up from germline, CDR1 is MNHEY and CDR2 is SVGAGI. With 4 bases removed from V and 6 bases from J, the gap between germline ends came to 10 bases. The CDR3 is 12 residues long. The CDR3 DNA is TGTGCCAGCAGTTTAGTGGGGCTCGAGCAGTACTTC. Translating it yields CASSLVGLEQYF.

The V gene is TRBV7-8, the J gene TRBJ1-2; D possibly corresponds to TRBD1 (5 bases). Deletions cut 5 bases from V and 2 bases from J, with 21 bases between. Germline CDR1 SGHVS, CDR2 FQNEAQ. The CDR3 spans 17 residues. The DNA for the CDR3 is TGTGCCAGCAGCCCTCGACAGACTGAGAAGAGCAACTATGGCTACACCTTC. It encodes CASSPRQTEKSNYGYTF.

The chain combines TRBV15 with TRBJ1-2, with 9 bases fitting TRBD1. V was clipped by 5 bases and J by 8 bases; unmatched bases: 6. CDR3 length equals 13 residues. Germline V lookup: CDR1 LNHNV, CDR2 YYDKDF (reference sequence). CDR3 in amino acids: CATSPDRGRGYTF. In DNA form, the CDR3 reads TGTGCCACCAGCCCGGACAGGGGACGGGGCTACACCTTC.

The gene calls are TRBV5-1 and TRBJ1-1; 9 nucleotides line up with TRBD1. CDR3 length: 14 amino acids. V lost 4 bases to trimming and J lost 3 bases; unmatched junction nucleotides: 4. Germline CDR1 reads SGHRS; CDR2 reads YFSETQ. Here the CDR3 DNA reads TGCGCCAGCAGCGGGGGGACAGGGTACACTGAAGCTTTCTTT. Protein product: CASSGGTGYTEAFF.

V and J are TRBV2 and TRBJ1-5; 8 bases fit TRBD1. CDR3 length equals 17 residues. With V trimmed by 8 bases and J by 0 bases, 12 bases remained unmatched. The germline gives CDR1 SNHLY, CDR2 FYNNEI. The CDR3 sequence is CASRFDRGPYSNQPQHF. CDR3 sequence (DNA): TGTGCCAGCCGTTTCGACAGGGGACCTTATAGCAATCAGCCCCAGCATTTT.

The V call is TRBV27, the J call TRBJ1-2, with TRBD1 identical over 8 bases. J gave up 5 bases and V 6 bases, and 8 bases lay outside the gene matches. Per the germline V gene, CDR1 is MNHEY and CDR2 is SMNVEV (reference sequence). This CDR3 has 14 residues. DNA of the CDR3: TGTGCCAGCAGCCGGACAGGGAGGGGATATGGCTACACCTTC. This translates into CASSRTGRGYGYTF.

The chain couples TRBV10-1 to TRBJ1-5, with 7 bases identical to TRBD1. V shed 4 bases and J 0 bases; nucleotides not matched to a gene: 15. CDR3 length equals 19 residues. Germline-derived CDR1 and CDR2 are WNHNN and SYGVQD (reference sequence). Here the CDR3 reads CASSGHTGDDRHSNQPQHF. DNA of the CDR3: TGCGCCAGCAGTGGCCACACAGGGGACGACCGGCATAGCAATCAGCCCCAGCATTTT.

The chain recombines TRBV2 with TRBJ2-5, with D hard to call. The V end lost 2 bases, the J end lost 4 bases, and 17 bases lay between the germline ends. Germline V gene lookup returns CDR1 SNHLY and CDR2 FYNNEI. This CDR3 region has 16 residues. The chain's CDR3 is CASSESQVPILETQYF. The CDR3 coding sequence is TGTGCCAGCAGTGAATCGCAGGTCCCTATTCTAGAGACCCAGTACTTC.

The rearrangement uses TRBV7-6 and TRBJ2-3; 7 positions match TRBD2. Germline lookup yields CDR1 SGHVS and CDR2 FNYEAQ. Trimming took 5 bases from V and 1 from J; bases not matched to a gene: 12. This CDR3 contains 17 residues. The CDR3 DNA reads TGTGCCAGCAGCCCCCTTGGCGGCGGGAGAGGCACAGATACGCAGTATTTT. It encodes CASSPLGGGRGTDTQYF. The full variable domain, with the rest looked up from reference TRBV7-6 and TRBJ2-3, is GAGVSQSPRYKVTKRGQDVALRCDPISGHVSLYWYRQALGQGPEFLTYFNYEAQQDKSGLPNDRFSAERPEGSISTLTIQRTEQRDSAMYRCASSPLGGGRGTDTQYFGPGTRLTVL.

The chain links TRBV5-1 to TRBJ1-5, with 9 positions matching TRBD1. Germline V gene data show CDR1 as SGHRS and CDR2 as YFSETQ. The CDR3 is 15 amino acids. Trimming took 4 bases from V and 0 from J; bases not matched to a gene: 2. The CDR3 DNA follows: TGCGCCAGCAGCCGGACAGGGGATAGCAATCAGCCCCAGCATTTT. Translating it yields CASSRTGDSNQPQHF. Full variable domain (remainder filled in from reference TRBV5-1 and TRBJ1-5): KAGVTQTPRYLIKTRGQQVTLSCSPISGHRSVSWYQQTPGQGLQFLFEYFSETQRNKGNFPGRFSGRQFSNSRSEMNVSTLELGDSALYLCASSRTGDSNQPQHFGDGTRLSIL.

V and J are TRBV27 and TRBJ1-5, with a tentative D call TRBD1 (5 bases). There are 15 residues in the CDR3. V lost 5 bases and J lost 11, with 22 bases in between. The germline CDR1 and CDR2 sequences are MNHEY and SMNVEV (reference sequence). The CDR3 DNA is TGTGCCAGCAGTACCCGGGAGGGGTTTTTGATAACCCAGCATTTT. Its translation: CASSTREGFLITQHF.

The chain couples TRBV7-9 to TRBJ2-7, with D possibly TRBD1 on 6 matching bases. Germline loops: CDR1 SEHNR, CDR2 FQNEAQ (reference sequence). This CDR3 has 12 amino acids. The ends were cut back, 6 bases at V and 10 bases at J, with 16 bases in the middle. The CDR3 nucleotides read TGTGCCAGCAGTCAGGACGGACAGCTCCAGTACTTC. This sequence encodes CASSQDGQLQYF. The whole variable domain, filled in from reference TRBV7-9 and TRBJ2-7, reads DTGVSQNPRHKITKRGQNVTFRCDPISEHNRLYWYRQTLGQGPEFLTYFQNEAQLEKSRLLSDRFSAERPKGSFSTLEIQRTEQGDSAMYLCASSQDGQLQYFGPGTRLTVT.